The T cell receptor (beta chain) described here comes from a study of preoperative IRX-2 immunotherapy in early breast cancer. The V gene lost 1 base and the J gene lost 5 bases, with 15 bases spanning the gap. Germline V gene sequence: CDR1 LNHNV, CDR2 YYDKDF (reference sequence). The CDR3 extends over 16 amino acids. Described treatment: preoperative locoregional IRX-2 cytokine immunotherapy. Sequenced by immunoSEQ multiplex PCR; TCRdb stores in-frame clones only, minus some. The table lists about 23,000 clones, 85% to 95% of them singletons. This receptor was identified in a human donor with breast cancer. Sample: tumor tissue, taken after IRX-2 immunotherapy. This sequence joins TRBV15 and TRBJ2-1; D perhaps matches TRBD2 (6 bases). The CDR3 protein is CATSRVGSGRHNEQFF. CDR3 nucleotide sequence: TGTGCCACCAGCAGAGTTGGTAGCGGACGCCACAATGAGCAGTTCTTC.